The rows below give T cell receptor beta chains drawn from one sample of a study of T cells in tuberculosis. Sequencing was performed with immunoSEQ multiplex PCR; in TCRdb, only in-frame clones are kept and a portion is missing. Of 30,000 to 35,000 clones listed, over 85% were seen once; the top ten hold roughly 10%. The specimen comprised PBMCs, sampled at tuberculosis diagnosis. The source of these receptors is an adult with tuberculosis. The CDR3 runs from the conserved cysteine through the conserved F or W. D genes are given only for firm matches. Expanded clones get a size class; other rows say once, few or many, or leave the size out.

len,d_gene,v_gene,abundance,j_gene,CDR3aa,CDR3nt
12,TRBD2,TRBV2,NA,TRBJ2-7,CASQRENYEQYF,TGTGCCAGCCAGCGGGAGAATTACGAGCAGTACTTC
15,TRBD1,TRBV28,NA,TRBJ1-5,CASSFGQGDVQPQHF,TGTGCCAGCAGTTTCGGACAGGGGGACGTCCAGCCCCAGCATTTT
16,TRBD2,TRBV4-1,NA,TRBJ2-5,CASSQRGVAGKETQYF,TGCGCCAGCAGCCAACGTGGTGTAGCGGGAAAAGAGACCCAGTACTTC
14,NA,TRBV28,NA,TRBJ1-2,CASSTLIGPYGYTF,TGTGCCAGCAGCACTTTGATTGGGCCCTATGGCTACACCTTC
17,TRBD2,TRBV9,NA,TRBJ2-3,CASSAPTAGEDTDTQYF,TGTGCCAGCAGCGCTCCTACGGCGGGGGAAGACACAGATACGCAGTATTTT
13,NA,TRBV10-2,NA,TRBJ1-1,CASSEAGLTEAFF,TGCGCCAGCAGTGAGGCAGGCCTTACTGAAGCTTTCTTT
15,TRBD2,TRBV29-1,NA,TRBJ2-2,CSVGVAGVTTGELFF,TGCAGCGTTGGGGTGGCGGGAGTCACCACCGGGGAGCTGTTTTTT
19,NA,TRBV11-2,NA,TRBJ1-6,CASSLRVREASSYNSPLHF,TGTGCCAGCAGCTTAAGGGTCAGGGAGGCCAGCTCCTATAATTCACCCCTCCACTTT
14,TRBD1,TRBV6-5,NA,TRBJ2-7,CASSKDRAMVEQYF,TGTGCCAGCAGTAAAGACAGGGCGATGGTGGAGCAGTACTTC
13,NA,TRBV5-1,NA,TRBJ1-1,CASSSGGMTEAFF,TGCGCCAGCAGCAGCGGGGGAATGACTGAAGCTTTCTTT
14,TRBD1,TRBV29-1,NA,TRBJ1-2,CSALGDRGPYGYTF,TGCAGCGCCTTGGGGGACAGGGGGCCTTATGGCTACACCTTC
19,NA,TRBV12-5,NA,TRBJ1-3,CASGLVQGCRVSSGNTIYF,TGTGCTAGTGGTTTGGTACAGGGCTGTCGGGTGAGCTCTGGAAACACCATATATTTT
14,TRBD1,TRBV19,NA,TRBJ2-7,CATSTGQGTYEQYF,TGTGCCACCTCAACAGGACAGGGGACCTACGAGCAGTACTTC
14,NA,TRBV27,NA,TRBJ2-4,CASSPRGAKNIQYF,TGTGCCAGCAGTCCCAGGGGAGCCAAAAACATTCAGTACTTC
15,NA,TRBV9,NA,TRBJ1-2,CASSVGRGANYGYTF,TGTGCCAGCAGCGTAGGAAGGGGCGCTAACTATGGCTACACCTTC
16,TRBD1,TRBV10-2,NA,TRBJ2-7,CASSVRTGGFSYEQYF,TGCGCCAGCAGTGTAAGGACAGGGGGTTTCTCCTACGAGCAGTACTTC
17,NA,TRBV9,NA,TRBJ2-7,CASSAPETGEGSYEQYF,TGTGCCAGCAGCGCGCCAGAGACAGGGGAGGGCTCCTACGAGCAGTACTTC
18,TRBD1,TRBV11-2,few,TRBJ2-3,CASSLDRFGQGARGTQYF,TGTGCCAGCAGCCTAGACCGGTTCGGACAGGGGGCGCGAGGCACGCAGTATTTT
13,NA,TRBV30,NA,TRBJ1-6,CAWSGGYNSPLHF,TGTGCCTGGAGTGGCGGTTATAATTCACCCCTCCACTTT
16,NA,TRBV6-4,NA,TRBJ1-1,CASSDLGGQSYTEAFF,TGTGCCAGCAGTGACTTAGGGGGTCAGTCCTACACTGAAGCTTTCTTT
11,NA,TRBV2,NA,TRBJ2-7,CASSASYEQYF,TGTGCCAGTTCCGCTAGCTACGAGCAGTACTTC
13,NA,TRBV5-1,NA,TRBJ2-2,CASSLRDTGELFF,TGCGCCAGCAGCTTGCGCGACACCGGGGAGCTGTTTTTT
14,NA,TRBV2,NA,TRBJ2-7,CASSLGTGTYEQYF,TGTGCCAGCAGCCTAGGAACAGGAACCTACGAGCAGTACTTC
19,NA,TRBV21-1,NA,TRBJ2-1,CASSNATSGGPASYNEQFF,TGTGCCAGCAGCAACGCGACTAGCGGGGGGCCCGCCTCCTACAATGAGCAGTTCTTC
11,NA,TRBV28,NA,TRBJ1-2,CATTGNYGYTF,TGTGCTACGACCGGGAACTATGGCTACACCTTC
13,NA,TRBV5-1,NA,TRBJ2-7,CASSLAAGYEQYF,TGCGCCAGCAGCTTGGCCGCGGGGTACGAGCAGTACTTC
15,NA,TRBV2,NA,TRBJ2-5,CASGYRRTSRETQYF,TGTGCCAGCGGCTACCGTCGCACTAGCCGTGAGACCCAGTACTTC
15,TRBD1,TRBV10-1,NA,TRBJ2-3,CASSTDREGTDTQYF,TGCGCCAGCAGTACGGACAGGGAGGGCACAGATACGCAGTATTTT